This T cell receptor beta chain came from a study of blood T cell repertoires in COVID-19. The CDR3 consists of 14 residues. CDR1 is SGHTA and CDR2 is FQGNSA in the germline V gene. Trimming shortened V by 5 bases and J by 1 base, and 9 bases separated the two germline ends. Per the original data handling: Counts of nucleated cells, estimated from reference gene primer amplification, were obtained. TCRdb's table, derived via immunoSEQ multiplex PCR, lists solely in-frame clones and lacks some. V and J calls plus clone size are reproduced from that table; the DNA served to infer D and trimming. The sample consists of approximately 52,000 clones, 84% of them appearing once.

The receptor was derived from a woman older than 75 with acute or convalescent COVID-19. V usage is TRBV7-2 and J usage is TRBJ1-3; tentative D call: TRBD1 (5 bases). The specimen was peripheral blood. DNA for the CDR3: TGTGCCAGCAGCCCAGGGCTTTCTGGAAACACCATATATTTT. It specifies CASSPGLSGNTIYF.